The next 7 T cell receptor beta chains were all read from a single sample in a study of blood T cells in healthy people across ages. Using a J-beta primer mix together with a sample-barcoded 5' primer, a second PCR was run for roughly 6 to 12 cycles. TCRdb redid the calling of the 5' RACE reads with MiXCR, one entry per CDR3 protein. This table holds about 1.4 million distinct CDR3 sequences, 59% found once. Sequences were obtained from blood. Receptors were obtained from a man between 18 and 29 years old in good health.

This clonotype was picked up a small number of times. The DNA for the CDR3 is TGTGCCAGCTCACCACGGGCACGGGCTGGGGCCAACGTCCTGACTTTC. This translates into CASSPRARAGANVLTF. The genes are TRBV18 and TRBJ2-6, with D hard to call. Germline values: CDR1 KGHSH, CDR2 LQKENI. The V and J ends lost 1 base and 2 bases respectively, with 9 bases between them. CDR3 length: 16 residues.

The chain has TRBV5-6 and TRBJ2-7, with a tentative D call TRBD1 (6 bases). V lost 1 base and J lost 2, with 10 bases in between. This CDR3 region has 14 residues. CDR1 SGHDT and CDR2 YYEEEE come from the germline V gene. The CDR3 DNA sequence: TGTGCCAGCAGCTTGATCGGGACACCCTACGAGCAGTACTTC. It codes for CASSLIGTPYEQYF. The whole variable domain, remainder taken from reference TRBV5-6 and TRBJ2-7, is DAGVTQSPTHLIKTRGQQVTLRCSPKSGHDTVSWYQQALGQGPQFIFQYYEEEERQRGNFPDRFSGHQFPNYSSELNVNALLLGDSALYLCASSLIGTPYEQYFGPGTRLTVT.

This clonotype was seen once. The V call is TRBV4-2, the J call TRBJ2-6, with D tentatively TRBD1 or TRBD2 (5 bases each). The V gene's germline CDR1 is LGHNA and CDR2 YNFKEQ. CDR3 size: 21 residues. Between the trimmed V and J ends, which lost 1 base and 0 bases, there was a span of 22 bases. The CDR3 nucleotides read TGTGCCAGCAGCCAAGCCGGGACGCAGTTCATTGGGGGCTCTGGGGCCAACGTCCTGACTTTC. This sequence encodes CASSQAGTQFIGGSGANVLTF.

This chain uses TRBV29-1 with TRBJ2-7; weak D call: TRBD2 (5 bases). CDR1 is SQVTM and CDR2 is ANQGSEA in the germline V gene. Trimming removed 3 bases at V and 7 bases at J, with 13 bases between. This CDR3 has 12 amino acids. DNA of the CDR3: TGCAGCGTTGATCCGACGGGAAATGAGCAGTACTTC. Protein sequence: CSVDPTGNEQYF.

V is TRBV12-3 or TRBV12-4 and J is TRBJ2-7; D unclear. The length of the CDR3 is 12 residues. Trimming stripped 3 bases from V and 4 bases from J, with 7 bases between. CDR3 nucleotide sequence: TGTGCCAGCAGTTTCTTCCCATACGAGCAGTACTTC. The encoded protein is CASSFFPYEQYF.

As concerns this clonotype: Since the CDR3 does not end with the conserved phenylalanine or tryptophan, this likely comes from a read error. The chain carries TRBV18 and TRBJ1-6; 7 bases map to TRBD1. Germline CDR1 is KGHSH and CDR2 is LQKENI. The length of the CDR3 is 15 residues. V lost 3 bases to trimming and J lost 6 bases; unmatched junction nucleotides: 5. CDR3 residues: CASSPDRVGNSPLHL. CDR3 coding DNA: TGTGCCAGCTCACCCGACAGGGTTGGTAATTCACCCCTCCACTTA.

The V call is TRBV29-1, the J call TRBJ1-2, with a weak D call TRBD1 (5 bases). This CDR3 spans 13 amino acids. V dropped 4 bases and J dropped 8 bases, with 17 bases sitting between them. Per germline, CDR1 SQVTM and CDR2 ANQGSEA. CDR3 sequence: CSVAGTGESGYTF. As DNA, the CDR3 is TGCAGCGTTGCCGGGACCGGGGAGTCAGGCTACACCTTC.